This TCR beta chain is from a study of blood T cell repertoires in COVID-19. Study at large: COVID-19 samples, acute and convalescent, were from the United States, Italy and Spain. Sample material is recorded as cDNA or gDNA derived from T cells, B-cell-depleted T cells, or PBMCs.

The protocol was immunoSEQ multiplex PCR, while the TCRdb copy is restricted to in-frame clones and leaves out a portion. Here the sample spans roughly 70,000 clones, 89% being singletons. Source material: peripheral blood. This receptor was taken from a man older than 75 with acute or convalescent COVID-19.

Here the CDR3 reads CASSFWELGETQYF. For the CDR3, the DNA is TGTGCCAGCAGCTTTTGGGAGCTCGGGGAGACCCAGTACTTC. This chain connects TRBV5-6 to TRBJ2-5, with D possibly matching TRBD2 (5 bases). The V gene lost 2 bases and the J gene lost 5 bases, with 13 bases spanning the gap. The germline V gene encodes CDR1 SGHDT and CDR2 YYEEEE. This CDR3 has 14 residues.